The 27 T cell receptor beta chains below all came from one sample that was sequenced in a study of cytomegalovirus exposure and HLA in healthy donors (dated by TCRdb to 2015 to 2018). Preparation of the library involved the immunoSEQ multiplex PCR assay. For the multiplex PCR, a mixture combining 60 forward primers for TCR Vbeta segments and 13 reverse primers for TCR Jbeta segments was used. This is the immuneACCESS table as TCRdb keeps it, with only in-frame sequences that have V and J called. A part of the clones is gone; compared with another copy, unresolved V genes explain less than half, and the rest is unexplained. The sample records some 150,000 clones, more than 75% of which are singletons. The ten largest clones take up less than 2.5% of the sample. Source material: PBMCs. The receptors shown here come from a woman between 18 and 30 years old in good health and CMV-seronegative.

The CDR3 loop is CASSVNQGTDTQYF. CDR3 nucleotides: TGTGCCAGCAGCGTAAACCAGGGTACAGATACGCAGTATTTT. This sequence joins TRBV9 and TRBJ2-3; the D gene is possibly TRBD1 (5 bases). Trimming took 1 base from V and 3 from J, leaving 9 bases between them. Germline assignment: CDR1 SGDLS and CDR2 YYNGEE. CDR3 length: 14 residues.

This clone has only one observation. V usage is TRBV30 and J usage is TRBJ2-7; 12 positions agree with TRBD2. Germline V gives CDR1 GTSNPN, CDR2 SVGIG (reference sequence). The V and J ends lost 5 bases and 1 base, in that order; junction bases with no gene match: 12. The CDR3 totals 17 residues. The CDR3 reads CAWRPPLAGGVSYEQYF. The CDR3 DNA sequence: TGTGCCTGGCGCCCCCCCCTAGCGGGAGGGGTTTCCTACGAGCAGTACTTC.

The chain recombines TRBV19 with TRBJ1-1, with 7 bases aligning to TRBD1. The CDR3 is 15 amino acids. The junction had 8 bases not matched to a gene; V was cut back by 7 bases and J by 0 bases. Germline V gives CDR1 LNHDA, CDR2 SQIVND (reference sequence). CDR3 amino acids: CASKKGGAVNTEAFF. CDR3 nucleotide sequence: TGTGCCAGTAAAAAAGGGGGCGCGGTGAACACTGAAGCTTTCTTT.

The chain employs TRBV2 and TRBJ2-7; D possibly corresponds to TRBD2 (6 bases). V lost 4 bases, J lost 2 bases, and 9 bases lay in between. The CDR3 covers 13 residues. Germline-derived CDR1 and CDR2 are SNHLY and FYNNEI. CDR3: CASSVGGPYEQYF. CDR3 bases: TGTGCCAGCAGTGTCGGGGGACCCTACGAGCAGTACTTC.

The CDR3 protein is CASSRQYEQYF. Here the CDR3 DNA reads TGTGCCAGCAGTCGACAGTACGAGCAGTACTTC. This chain connects TRBV6-5 to TRBJ2-7; D might be TRBD1 (5 bases). Germline loops: CDR1 MNHEY, CDR2 SVGAGI. Trimming removed 5 bases from V and 4 bases from J, with 6 bases in between. This CDR3 has 11 amino acids.

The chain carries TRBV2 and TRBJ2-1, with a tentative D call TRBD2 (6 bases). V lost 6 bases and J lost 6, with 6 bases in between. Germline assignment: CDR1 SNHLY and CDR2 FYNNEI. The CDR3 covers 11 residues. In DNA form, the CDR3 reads TGTGCCAGCAGGGGGGGCAATGAGCAGTTCTTC. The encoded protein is CASRGGNEQFF.

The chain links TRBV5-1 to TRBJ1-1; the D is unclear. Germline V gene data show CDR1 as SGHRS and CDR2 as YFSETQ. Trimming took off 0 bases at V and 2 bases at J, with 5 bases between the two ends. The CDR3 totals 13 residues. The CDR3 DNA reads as TGCGCCAGCAGCTTGGCACAAAACACTGAAGCTTTCTTT. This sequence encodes CASSLAQNTEAFF.

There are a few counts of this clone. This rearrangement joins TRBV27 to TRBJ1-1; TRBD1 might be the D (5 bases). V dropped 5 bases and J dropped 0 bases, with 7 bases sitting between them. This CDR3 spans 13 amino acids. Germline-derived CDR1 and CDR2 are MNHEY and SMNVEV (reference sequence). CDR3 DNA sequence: TGTGCCAGCAGTACGACAGTGAACACTGAAGCTTTCTTT. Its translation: CASSTTVNTEAFF.

As DNA, the CDR3 is TGTGCCAGCAGCCCAAACCGGGACAGCCTCTTTAATTCACCCCTCCACTTT. Translated: CASSPNRDSLFNSPLHF. This chain joins TRBV14 and TRBJ1-6, with 7 bases matching TRBD1. After removal of 4 bases from V and 6 bases from J, the junction contained 12 bases not matched to a gene. Germline CDR1 SGHDN, CDR2 FVKESK. There are 17 residues in the CDR3.

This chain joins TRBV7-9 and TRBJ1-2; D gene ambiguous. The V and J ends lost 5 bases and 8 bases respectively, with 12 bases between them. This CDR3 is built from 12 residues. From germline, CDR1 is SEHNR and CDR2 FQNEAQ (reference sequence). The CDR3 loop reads CASSQTGEGYTF. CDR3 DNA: TGTGCCAGCAGCCAGACGGGAGAAGGCTACACCTTC.

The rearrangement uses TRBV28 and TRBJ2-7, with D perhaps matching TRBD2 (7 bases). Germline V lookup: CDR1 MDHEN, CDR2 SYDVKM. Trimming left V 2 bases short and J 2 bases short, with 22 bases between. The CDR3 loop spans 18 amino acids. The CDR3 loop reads CASSLSGGIGGGTYEQYF. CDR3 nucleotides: TGTGCCAGCAGTTTAAGTGGGGGAATAGGGGGGGGCACCTACGAGCAGTACTTC.

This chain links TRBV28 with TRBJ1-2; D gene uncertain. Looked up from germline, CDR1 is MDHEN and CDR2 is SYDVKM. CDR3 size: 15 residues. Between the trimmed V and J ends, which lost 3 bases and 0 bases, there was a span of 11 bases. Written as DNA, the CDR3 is TGTGCCAGCAGTTTCGGTCAGGATTCTAACTATGGCTACACCTTC. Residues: CASSFGQDSNYGYTF.

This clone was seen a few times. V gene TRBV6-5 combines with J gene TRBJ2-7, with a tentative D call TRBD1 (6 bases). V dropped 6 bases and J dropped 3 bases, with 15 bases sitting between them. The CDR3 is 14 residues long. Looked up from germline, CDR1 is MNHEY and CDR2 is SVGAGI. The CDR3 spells CASSWGQGDYEQYF. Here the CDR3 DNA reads TGTGCCAGCAGCTGGGGGCAGGGAGACTACGAGCAGTACTTC.

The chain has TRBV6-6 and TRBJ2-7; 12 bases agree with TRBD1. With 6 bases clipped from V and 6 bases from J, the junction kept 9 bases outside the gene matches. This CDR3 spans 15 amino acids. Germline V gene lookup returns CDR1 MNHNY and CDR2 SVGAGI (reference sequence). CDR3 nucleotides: TGTGCCAGCAGCCCCCCCGGGACAGGGGGCTCCGAGCAGTACTTC. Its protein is CASSPPGTGGSEQYF.

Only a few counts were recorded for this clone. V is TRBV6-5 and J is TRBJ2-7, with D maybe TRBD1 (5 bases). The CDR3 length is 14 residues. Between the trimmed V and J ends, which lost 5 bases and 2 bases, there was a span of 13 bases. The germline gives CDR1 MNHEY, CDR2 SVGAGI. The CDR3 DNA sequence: TGTGCCAGCAGTCTGGACACCGCGACCTACGAGCAGTACTTC. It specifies CASSLDTATYEQYF.

DNA for the CDR3: TGCGCCAGCAGCTTGGAGGGAGGGCCCACCGGGGAGCTGTTTTTT. This translates into CASSLEGGPTGELFF. V gene TRBV5-1 combines with J gene TRBJ2-2; 7 bases line up with TRBD2. There are 15 residues in the CDR3. V gave up 0 bases and J gave up 4 bases; unmatched junction bases: 3. Germline lookup yields CDR1 SGHRS and CDR2 YFSETQ. Looking up the rest from reference TRBV5-1 and TRBJ2-2 gives the full variable domain: KAGVTQTPRYLIKTRGQQVTLSCSPISGHRSVSWYQQTPGQGLQFLFEYFSETQRNKGNFPGRFSGRQFSNSRSEMNVSTLELGDSALYLCASSLEGGPTGELFFGEGSRLTVL.

For the CDR3, the DNA is TGTGCCAGCAAAGCGGGGGCGAAGGGAGGGAGGTTGGATCAGCCCCAGCATTTT. Its translation is CASKAGAKGGRLDQPQHF. The chain has TRBV28 and TRBJ1-5; a weak D match, TRBD1 (6 bases). Germline V gene data show CDR1 as MDHEN and CDR2 as SYDVKM. The CDR3 has 18 residues. The V gene lost 7 bases and the J gene lost 5 bases, with 27 bases spanning the gap.

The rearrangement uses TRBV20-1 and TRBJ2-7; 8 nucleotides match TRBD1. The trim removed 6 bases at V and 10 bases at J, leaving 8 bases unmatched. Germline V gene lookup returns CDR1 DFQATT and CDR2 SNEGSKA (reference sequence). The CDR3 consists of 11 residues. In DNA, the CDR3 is TGCAGTGCGCAGACAGGGGCCGGTCAGTACTTC. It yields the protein CSAQTGAGQYF.

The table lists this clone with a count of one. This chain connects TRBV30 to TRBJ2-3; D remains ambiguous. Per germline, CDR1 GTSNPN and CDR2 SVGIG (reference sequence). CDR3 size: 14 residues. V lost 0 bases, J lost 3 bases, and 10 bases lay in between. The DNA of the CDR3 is TGTGCCTGGAGTGTAGGAGAGAGGACAGATACGCAGTATTTT. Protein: CAWSVGERTDTQYF.

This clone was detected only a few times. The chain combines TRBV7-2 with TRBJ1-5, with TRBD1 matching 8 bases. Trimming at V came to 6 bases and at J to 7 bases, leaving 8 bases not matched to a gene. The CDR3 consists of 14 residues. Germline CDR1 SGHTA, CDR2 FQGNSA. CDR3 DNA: TGTGCCAGCAGTTATGACAGGGGAGGCCAGCCCCAGCATTTT. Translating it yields CASSYDRGGQPQHF. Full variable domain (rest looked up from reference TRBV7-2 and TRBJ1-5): GAGVSQSPSNKVTEKGKDVELRCDPISGHTALYWYRQSLGQGLEFLIYFQGNSAPDKSGLPSDRFSAERTGGSVSTLTIQRTQQEDSAVYLCASSYDRGGQPQHFGDGTRLSIL.

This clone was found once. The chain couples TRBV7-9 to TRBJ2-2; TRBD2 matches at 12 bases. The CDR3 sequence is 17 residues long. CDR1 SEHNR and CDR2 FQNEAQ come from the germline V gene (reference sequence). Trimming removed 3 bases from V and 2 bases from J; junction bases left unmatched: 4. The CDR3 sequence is CASSFRGLAGNTGELFF. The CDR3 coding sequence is TGTGCCAGCAGCTTCCGAGGACTAGCGGGAAACACCGGGGAGCTGTTTTTT. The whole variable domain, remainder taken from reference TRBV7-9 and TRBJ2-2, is DTGVSQNPRHKITKRGQNVTFRCDPISEHNRLYWYRQTLGQGPEFLTYFQNEAQLEKSRLLSDRFSAERPKGSFSTLEIQRTEQGDSAMYLCASSFRGLAGNTGELFFGEGSRLTVL.

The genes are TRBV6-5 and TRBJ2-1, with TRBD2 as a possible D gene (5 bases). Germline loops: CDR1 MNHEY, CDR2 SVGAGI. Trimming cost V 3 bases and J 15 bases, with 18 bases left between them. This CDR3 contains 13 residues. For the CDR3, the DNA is TGTGCCAGCAGTTATCGTCTAGCAGATAGGAGGTTCTTC. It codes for CASSYRLADRRFF.

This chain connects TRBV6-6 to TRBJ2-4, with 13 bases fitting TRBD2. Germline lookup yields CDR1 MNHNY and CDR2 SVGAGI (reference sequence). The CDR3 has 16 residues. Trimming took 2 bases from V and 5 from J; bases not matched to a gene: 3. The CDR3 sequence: CASSYGTSGVQNIQYF. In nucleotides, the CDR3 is TGTGCCAGCAGTTACGGGACTAGCGGGGTTCAAAACATTCAGTACTTC.

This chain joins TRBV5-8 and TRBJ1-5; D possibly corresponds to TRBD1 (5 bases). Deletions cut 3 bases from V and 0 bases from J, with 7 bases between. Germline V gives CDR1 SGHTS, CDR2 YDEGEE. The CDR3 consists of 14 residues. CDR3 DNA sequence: TGTGCCAGCAGCTATCAGGGTAGCAATCAGCCCCAGCATTTT. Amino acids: CASSYQGSNQPQHF. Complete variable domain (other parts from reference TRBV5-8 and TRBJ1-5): EAGVTQSPTHLIKTRGQQATLRCSPISGHTSVYWYQQALGLGLQFLLWYDEGEERNRGNFPPRFSGRQFPNYSSELNVNALELEDSALYLCASSYQGSNQPQHFGDGTRLSIL.

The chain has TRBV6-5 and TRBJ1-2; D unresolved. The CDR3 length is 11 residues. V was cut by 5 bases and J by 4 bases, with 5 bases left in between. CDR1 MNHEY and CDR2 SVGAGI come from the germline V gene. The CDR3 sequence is CASSAGYGYTF. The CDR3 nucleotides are TGTGCCAGCAGTGCAGGCTATGGCTACACCTTC.

The chain's CDR3 is CASSLYPGAYEQYF. The CDR3 nucleotides are TGTGCCAGCAGCTTATATCCGGGGGCCTACGAGCAGTACTTC. The V call is TRBV7-2, the J call TRBJ2-7, with a tentative D call TRBD2 (6 bases). Trimming shortened V by 2 bases and J by 2 bases, and 10 bases separated the two germline ends. Germline CDR1 is SGHTA and CDR2 is FQGNSA. The CDR3 consists of 14 residues.

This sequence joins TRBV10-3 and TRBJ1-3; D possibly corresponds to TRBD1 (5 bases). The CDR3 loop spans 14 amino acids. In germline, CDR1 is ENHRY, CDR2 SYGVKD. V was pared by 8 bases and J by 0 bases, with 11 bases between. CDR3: CAIRGTHSGNTIYF. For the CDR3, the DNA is TGTGCCATCCGGGGGACCCACTCTGGAAACACCATATATTTT.